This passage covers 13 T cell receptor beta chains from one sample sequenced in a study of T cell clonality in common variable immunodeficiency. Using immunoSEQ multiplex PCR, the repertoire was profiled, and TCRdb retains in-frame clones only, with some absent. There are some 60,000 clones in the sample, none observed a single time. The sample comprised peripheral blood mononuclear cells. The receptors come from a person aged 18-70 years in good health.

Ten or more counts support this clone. The CDR3 bases that were read are TGTGCCAGCAGCTTTTTCCTAACTACTTACGAG. Its translation is CASSFFLTTYE. In full, the CDR3 is CASSFFLTTYEQYF. The rearrangement uses TRBV5-6 and TRBJ2-7; D is unclear. The CDR3 end is not reached by the read, which stops 3 residues before it; the germline J gene fills it in. V was trimmed by 2 bases and J by 4 bases, leaving 13 bases between them. Germline CDR1 SGHDT, CDR2 YYEEEE. The CDR3 runs 14 residues.

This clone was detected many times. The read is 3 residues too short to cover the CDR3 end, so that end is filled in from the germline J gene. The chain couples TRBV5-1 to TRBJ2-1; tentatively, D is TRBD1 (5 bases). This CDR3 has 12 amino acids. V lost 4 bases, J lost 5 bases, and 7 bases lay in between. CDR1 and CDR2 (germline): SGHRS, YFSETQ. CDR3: CASSLQDNEQFF. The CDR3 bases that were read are TGCGCCAGCAGCCTACAGGACAATGAG.

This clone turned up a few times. Incomplete CDR3 DNA: TGTGCCAGCAGCTTAGCGCCGGGGGTTGGAGCCGGGGAG. Amino acids: CASSLAPGVGAGE. The entire CDR3 is CASSLAPGVGAGELFF. V gene TRBV7-8 combines with J gene TRBJ2-2; maybe TRBD2 (6 bases). The read stops 3 residues short of the end of the CDR3; the missing end is completed from the germline J gene. The CDR3 has 16 residues. Trimming took off 0 bases at V and 6 bases at J, with 14 bases between the two ends. Germline CDR1 and CDR2: SGHVS and FQNEAQ. The full variable domain, with the rest looked up from reference TRBV7-8 and TRBJ2-2, is GAGVSQSPRYKVAKRGQDVALRCDPISGHVSLFWYQQALGQGPEFLTYFQNEAQLDKSGLPSDRFFAERPEGSVSTLKIQRTQQEDSAVYLCASSLAPGVGAGELFFGEGSRLTVL.

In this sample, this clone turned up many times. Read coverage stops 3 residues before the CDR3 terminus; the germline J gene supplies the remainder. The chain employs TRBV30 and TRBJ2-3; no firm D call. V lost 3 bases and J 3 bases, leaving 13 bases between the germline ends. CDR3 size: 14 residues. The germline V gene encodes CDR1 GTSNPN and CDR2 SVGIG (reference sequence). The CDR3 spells CAWSEAPRTDTQYF. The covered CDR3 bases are TGTGCCTGGAGCGAGGCCCCTAGAACAGATACG.

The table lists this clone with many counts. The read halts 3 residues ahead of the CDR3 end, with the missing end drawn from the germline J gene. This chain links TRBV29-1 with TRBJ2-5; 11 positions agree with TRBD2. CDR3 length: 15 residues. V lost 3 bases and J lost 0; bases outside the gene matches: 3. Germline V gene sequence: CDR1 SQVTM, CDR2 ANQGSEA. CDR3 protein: CSVDGTSGNQETQYF. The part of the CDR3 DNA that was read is TGCAGCGTTGATGGGACTAGCGGTAACCAAGAGACC.

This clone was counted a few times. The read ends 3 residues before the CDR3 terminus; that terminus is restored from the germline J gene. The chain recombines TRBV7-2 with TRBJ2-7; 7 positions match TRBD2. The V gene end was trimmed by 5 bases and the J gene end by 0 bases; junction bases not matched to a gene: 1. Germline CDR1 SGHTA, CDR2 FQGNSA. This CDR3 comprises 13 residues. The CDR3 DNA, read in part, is TGTGCCAGCAGCAGGACTAGCTCCTACGAG. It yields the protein CASSRTSSYE. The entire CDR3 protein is CASSRTSSYEQYF.

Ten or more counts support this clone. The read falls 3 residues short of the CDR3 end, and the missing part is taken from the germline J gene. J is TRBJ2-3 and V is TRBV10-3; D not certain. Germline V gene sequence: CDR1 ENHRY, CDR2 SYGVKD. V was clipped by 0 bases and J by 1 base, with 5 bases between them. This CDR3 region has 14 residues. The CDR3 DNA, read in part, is TGTGCCATCAGTGAGTCGAGCGGCACAGATACG. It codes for CAISESSGTDT. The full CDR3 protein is CAISESSGTDTQYF.

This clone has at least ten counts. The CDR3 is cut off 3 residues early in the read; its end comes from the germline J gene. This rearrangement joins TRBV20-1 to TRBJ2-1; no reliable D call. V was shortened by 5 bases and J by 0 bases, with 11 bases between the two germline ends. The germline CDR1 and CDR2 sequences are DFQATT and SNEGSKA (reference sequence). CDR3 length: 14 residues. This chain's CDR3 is CSALEAPSYNEQFF. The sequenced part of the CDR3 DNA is TGCAGTGCTCTTGAGGCCCCCTCCTACAATGAG.

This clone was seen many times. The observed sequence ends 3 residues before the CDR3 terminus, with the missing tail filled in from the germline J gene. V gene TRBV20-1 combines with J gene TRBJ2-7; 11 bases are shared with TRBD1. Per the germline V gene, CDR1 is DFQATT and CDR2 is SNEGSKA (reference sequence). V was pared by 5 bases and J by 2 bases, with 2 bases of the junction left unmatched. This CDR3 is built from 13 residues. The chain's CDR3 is CSAPGQGAYEQYF. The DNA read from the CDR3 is TGCAGTGCTCCGGGACAGGGGGCCTACGAG.

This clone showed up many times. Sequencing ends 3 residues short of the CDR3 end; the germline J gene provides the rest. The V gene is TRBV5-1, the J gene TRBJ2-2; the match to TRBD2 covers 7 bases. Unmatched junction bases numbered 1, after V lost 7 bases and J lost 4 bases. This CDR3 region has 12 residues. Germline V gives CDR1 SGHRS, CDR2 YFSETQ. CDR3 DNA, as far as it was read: TGCGCCAGCGTAGCGGGCACCGGGGAG. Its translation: CASVAGTGE. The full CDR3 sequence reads CASVAGTGELFF.

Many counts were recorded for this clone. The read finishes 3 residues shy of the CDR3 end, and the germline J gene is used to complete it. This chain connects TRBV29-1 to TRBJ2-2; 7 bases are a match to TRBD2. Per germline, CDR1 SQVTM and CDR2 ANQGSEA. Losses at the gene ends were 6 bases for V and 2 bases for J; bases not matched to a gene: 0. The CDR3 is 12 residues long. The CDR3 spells CSVTSNTGELFF. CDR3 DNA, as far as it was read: TGCAGCGTGACTAGCAACACCGGGGAG.

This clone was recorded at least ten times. The covered CDR3 bases are TGCAGTGCTAGAGATCATTCCGCTAGCGGCAGTCCCAATGAG. Protein sequence: CSARDHSASGSPNE. The CDR3 reads in full as CSARDHSASGSPNEQFF. V usage is TRBV20-1 and J usage is TRBJ2-1; 7 positions agree with TRBD2. The DNA ends 3 residues before the CDR3 does, and the rest of the CDR3 is filled in from the germline J gene. The CDR3 contains 17 residues. The V gene's germline CDR1 is DFQATT and CDR2 SNEGSKA (reference sequence). After removal of 0 bases from V and 6 bases from J, the junction contained 14 bases not matched to a gene.

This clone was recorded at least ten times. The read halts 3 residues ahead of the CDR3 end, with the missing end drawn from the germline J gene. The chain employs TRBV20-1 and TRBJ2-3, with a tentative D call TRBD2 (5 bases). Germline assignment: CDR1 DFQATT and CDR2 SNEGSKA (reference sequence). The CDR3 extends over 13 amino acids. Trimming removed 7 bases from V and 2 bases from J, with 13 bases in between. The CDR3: CSVLSGATDTQYF. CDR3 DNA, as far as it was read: TGCAGTGTCCTGAGCGGCGCCACAGATACG.